The present entry profiles one T cell receptor beta chain with its context. The data belong to a study of blood T cell repertoires in COVID-19. As for the study in general: COVID-19 samples, acute and convalescent, were from the United States, Italy and Spain. The cDNA or gDNA used as material had been derived from T cells, B-cell-depleted T cells, or PBMCs.

The CDR3 spans 13 residues. The V end lost 0 bases, the J end lost 1 base, and 6 bases lay between the germline ends. The V gene's germline CDR1 is GTSNPN and CDR2 SVGIG (reference sequence). Authors' analysis steps: Amplifying reference gene primers gave estimates of nucleated cell counts. Clones were read by immunoSEQ multiplex PCR, and TCRdb kept only the in-frame ones, dropping some. V and J calls plus clone size are reproduced from that table; the DNA served to infer D and trimming. The sample contains 250,000 or so clones, approximately 86% of which appear only once. Sample: peripheral blood. The chain combines TRBV30 with TRBJ1-1, with D perhaps matching TRBD1 (5 bases). This sequence was found in a woman aged 55-70 years with active or convalescent COVID-19. The CDR3 sequence is CAWSVQGNTEAFF. The CDR3 nucleotides are TGTGCCTGGAGTGTTCAGGGGAACACTGAAGCTTTCTTT.